Shown below are 17 T cell receptor beta chains from a single sample sequenced in a study of identical twins. TCRdb reprocessed the 5' RACE reads with MiXCR, giving one entry per CDR3 protein. The data contain roughly 720,000 distinct CDR3 sequences, 18% of them seen just once; the ten biggest clones take up 10% to 15%. The data also belong to a second study, concerning T cells expressing NK-cell markers.

The sample consisted of PBMCs. These receptors were collected from a woman under 30 in good health.

This clonotype was picked up a small number of times. The chain couples TRBV11-3 to TRBJ2-7; D is uncertain. V lost 8 bases to trimming and J lost 3 bases, with 14 bases between them. CDR3 length: 13 residues. The germline CDR1 and CDR2 sequences are SGHNT and YENEEA. CDR3 nucleotides: TGTGCCAGCCGATCCTTTCTTGACTACGAGCAGTACTTC. Amino acid sequence: CASRSFLDYEQYF.

There are a few counts of this clonotype. V usage is TRBV20-1 and J usage is TRBJ1-1, with a weak D call TRBD1 (5 bases). Germline V gives CDR1 DFQATT, CDR2 SNEGSKA (reference sequence). The CDR3 runs 13 residues. The germline V and J ends were trimmed by 6 bases and 3 bases, with 14 bases remaining between them. In DNA, the CDR3 is TGCAGTGCGGGGCCACAGGTGTACACTGAAGCTTTCTTT. Protein product: CSAGPQVYTEAFF.

This clonotype was picked up a small number of times. The chain has TRBV6-5 and TRBJ2-3; D is undetermined. The germline V and J ends were trimmed by 4 bases and 2 bases, with 19 bases remaining between them. The CDR3 consists of 17 residues. Germline CDR1 is MNHEY and CDR2 is SVGAGI. CDR3 protein: CASSSPLGRSHTDTQYF. The CDR3 DNA sequence: TGTGCCAGCAGTTCACCATTGGGCCGATCCCACACAGATACGCAGTATTTT.

This clonotype was counted a few times. The chain links TRBV12-3 or TRBV12-4 to TRBJ1-5; D gene uncertain. Trimming stripped 2 bases from V and 6 bases from J, with 8 bases between. CDR3 length equals 13 residues. CDR3 protein: CASSLIVAQPQHF. The CDR3 region has the DNA TGTGCCAGCAGTTTAATCGTAGCTCAGCCCCAGCATTTT.

The sample holds a few counts of this clonotype. V usage is TRBV12-3 or TRBV12-4 and J usage is TRBJ2-7, with a weak D call TRBD1 (5 bases). The ends were cut back, 7 bases at V and 2 bases at J, with 12 bases in the middle. The CDR3 runs 13 residues. The CDR3 region is CASTLGDTYEQYF. The CDR3, as DNA: TGTGCCAGCACCCTAGGGGATACCTACGAGCAGTACTTC.

The chain has TRBV2 and TRBJ2-5; the match to TRBD2 covers 9 bases. V trimming: 1 base; J trimming: 4 bases; junction bases outside the gene matches: 4. Germline V CDR1 and CDR2: SNHLY, FYNNEI. The CDR3 extends over 15 amino acids. The CDR3 DNA is TGTGCCAGCAGTGAAGAGGGACTAGCTTCAGAGACCCAGTACTTC. This codes for CASSEEGLASETQYF.

The gene calls are TRBV10-3 and TRBJ1-1, with TRBD1 identical over 7 bases. The CDR3 runs 12 residues. The germline CDR1 and CDR2 sequences are ENHRY and SYGVKD. With V trimmed by 4 bases and J by 8 bases, 4 bases remained unmatched. The CDR3 region is CAISGGGIEAFF. As DNA, the CDR3 is TGTGCCATCAGTGGAGGGGGCATAGAAGCTTTCTTT.

The chain links TRBV20-1 to TRBJ2-7; 7 bases are shared with TRBD1. Germline CDR1 DFQATT, CDR2 SNEGSKA (reference sequence). V trimming: 1 base; J trimming: 3 bases; junction bases outside the gene matches: 12. The CDR3 length is 16 residues. The CDR3: CSARGRAGTDLYEQYF. CDR3 sequence (DNA): TGCAGTGCTAGAGGCAGGGCAGGGACAGACCTCTACGAGCAGTACTTC.

The chain is built from TRBV5-1 and TRBJ2-7; D remains unclear. CDR3 length: 13 residues. The germline V gene has CDR1 SGHRS and CDR2 YFSETQ. V shed 3 bases and J shed 5 bases, with 12 bases lying between them. CDR3 in DNA: TGCGCCAGCAGCTCGCGTTCCGAGAACGAGCAGTACTTC. Residues: CASSSRSENEQYF.

Only a few counts were recorded for this clonotype. V usage is TRBV2 and J usage is TRBJ2-5; TRBD2 is a possible D gene (5 bases). The length of the CDR3 is 14 residues. Trimming shortened V by 6 bases and J by 5 bases, and 16 bases separated the two germline ends. Germline V CDR1 and CDR2: SNHLY, FYNNEI. CDR3 protein: CASREDPGRETQYF. The CDR3 bases are TGTGCCAGCAGGGAGGACCCAGGCCGGGAGACCCAGTACTTC.

A note on this clonotype: Germline is not matched at one junction end, which may reflect a read error. The chain recombines TRBV29-1 with TRBJ2-1; TRBD2 matches at 10 bases. The CDR3 contains 13 residues. The V gene's germline CDR1 is SQVTM and CDR2 ANQGSEA. CDR3: CSVVAGGYYEQFF. In DNA form, the CDR3 reads TGCAGCGTGGTAGCGGGAGGCTACTATGAGCAGTTCTTC.

This clonotype was picked up a small number of times. V gene TRBV20-1 combines with J gene TRBJ2-7; D is uncertain. V shed 3 bases and J shed 6 bases, with 15 bases lying between them. CDR3 length equals 13 residues. CDR1 is DFQATT, CDR2 SNEGSKA, per germline (reference sequence). The CDR3 DNA reads as TGCAGTGCTAGTGATTATACAATACTCGAGCAGTACTTC. Its translation: CSASDYTILEQYF.

This chain links TRBV5-1 with TRBJ2-3, with 8 nucleotides matching TRBD2. The ends lost 3 bases at V and 3 bases at J; junction bases unmatched: 6. The CDR3 contains 15 residues. CDR1 SGHRS and CDR2 YFSETQ come from the germline V gene. Here the CDR3 reads CASSSLGGGTDTQYF. CDR3 DNA: TGCGCCAGCAGCTCGCTCGGGGGGGGAACAGATACGCAGTATTTT.

The V gene is TRBV15, the J gene TRBJ2-1; D ambiguous. The germline V gene has CDR1 LNHNV and CDR2 YYDKDF (reference sequence). Trimming shortened V by 5 bases and J by 0 bases, and 11 bases separated the two germline ends. This CDR3 region has 15 residues. In DNA form, the CDR3 reads TGTGCCACCAGCCCCCGACTTAGCTCCTACAATGAGCAGTTCTTC. Translating gives CATSPRLSSYNEQFF.

The chain employs TRBV20-1 and TRBJ2-5, with 8 positions matching TRBD2. V dropped 4 bases and J dropped 3; count of bases not matched to a gene: 4. The CDR3 has 13 amino acids. Germline-derived CDR1 and CDR2 are DFQATT and SNEGSKA (reference sequence). This CDR3 reads CSAKREWEETQYF. The CDR3 region has the DNA TGCAGTGCTAAGCGGGAGTGGGAAGAGACCCAGTACTTC.

This clonotype was recorded once. The rearrangement uses TRBV20-1 and TRBJ2-5, with 12 bases fitting TRBD2. Looked up from germline, CDR1 is DFQATT and CDR2 is SNEGSKA (reference sequence). The CDR3 spans 19 residues. With 1 base clipped from V and 3 bases from J, the junction kept 15 bases outside the gene matches. CDR3 nucleotide sequence: TGCAGTGCTAGAGCGCTCGGACTAGCGGGGACCCCTAGCGAAGAGACCCAGTACTTC. Its translation: CSARALGLAGTPSEETQYF.

This clonotype showed up just a few times. V is TRBV6-5 and J is TRBJ2-3; D call uncertain. Germline CDR1 and CDR2: MNHEY and SVGAGI. The CDR3 runs 12 residues. With 5 bases removed from V and 7 bases from J, the gap between germline ends came to 10 bases. The CDR3 nucleotides read TGTGCCAGCAGTAGGGAAATGAATACGCAGTATTTT. This sequence encodes CASSREMNTQYF.